The 11 T cell receptor beta chains below come from one sample, sequenced in a study of response to subunit inactivated influenza vaccine. A single record per CDR3 protein comes from TCRdb applying MiXCR to the RT-PCR reads. The table records 500,000 to 550,000 distinct CDR3 sequences, less than 25% of them present only once. This sample was also put to use in a study of T cells expressing NK-cell markers. That work contributes: For TCR beta, cDNA was produced by 5'RACE template switching with UMIs.

The sample in question was CD4+ T cells sorted from PBMCs, obtained about 11 days after vaccination. These receptors were collected from a man aged 50-60 years who received an inactivated influenza vaccine.

In this sample, this clonotype turned up a few times. V and J are TRBV5-5 and TRBJ2-7, with TRBD2 matching over 7 bases. CDR1 and CDR2 from the germline V gene are SGHKS and YYEKEE (reference sequence). The V and J ends lost 0 bases and 3 bases, in that order; junction bases with no gene match: 6. CDR3 length: 15 amino acids. The CDR3 protein is CASSLVAGENYEQYF. In nucleotides, the CDR3 is TGTGCCAGCAGCTTGGTCGCGGGGGAAAACTACGAGCAGTACTTC. Using reference TRBV5-5 and TRBJ2-7 for the parts outside the CDR3, the full variable domain is DAGVTQSPTHLIKTRGQQVTLRCSPISGHKSVSWYQQVLGQGPQFIFQYYEKEERGRGNFPDRFSARQFPNYSSELNVNALLLGDSALYLCASSLVAGENYEQYFGPGTRLTVT.

The chain is built from TRBV7-2 and TRBJ1-2; D is possibly TRBD1 (6 bases). CDR3 size: 13 residues. Germline V gene sequence: CDR1 SGHTA, CDR2 FQGNSA. Between the trimmed V and J ends, which lost 4 bases and 7 bases, there was a span of 13 bases. The CDR3 spells CASSSGARGGYTF. CDR3 DNA: TGTGCCAGCAGCTCAGGGGCGCGGGGTGGCTACACCTTC.

This clonotype was picked up a small number of times. This chain joins TRBV12-3 or TRBV12-4 and TRBJ1-1, with TRBD1 matching over 11 bases. CDR3 length: 14 amino acids. The junction had 7 bases not matched to a gene; V was cut back by 6 bases and J by 7 bases. The CDR3: CASRIGQGASEAFF. CDR3 in DNA: TGTGCCAGCAGAATTGGACAGGGGGCGAGTGAAGCTTTCTTT.

This clonotype was detected a few times. This sequence joins TRBV6-2 or TRBV6-3 and TRBJ2-5, with a weak D call TRBD1 (5 bases). The CDR3 has 13 residues. V lost 8 bases to trimming and J lost 4 bases, with 14 bases between them. CDR1 is MNHEY and CDR2 is SVGEGT in the germline V gene. Here the CDR3 reads CASGLGDRETQYF. CDR3 in DNA: TGTGCCAGCGGCCTAGGAGACAGAGAGACCCAGTACTTC.

This clonotype was seen a handful of times. The chain is built from TRBV4-2 and TRBJ2-1; TRBD1 aligns across 9 bases. In germline, CDR1 is LGHNA, CDR2 YNFKEQ. The V gene end was trimmed by 2 bases and the J gene end by 2 bases; junction bases not matched to a gene: 7. The CDR3 is 17 amino acids. CDR3 nucleotides: TGTGCCAGCAGCCAACAGCCGGGACAGGGTGCCTACAATGAGCAGTTCTTC. Protein: CASSQQPGQGAYNEQFF.

The J gene is TRBJ2-2, the V gene TRBV19; D gene unclear. The CDR3 contains 15 residues. From germline, CDR1 is LNHDA and CDR2 SQIVND (reference sequence). Trimming took off 5 bases at V and 2 bases at J, with 12 bases between the two ends. CDR3 bases: TGTGCCAGTAGTTTGTTATCCCGCAACACCGGGGAGCTGTTTTTT. This encodes CASSLLSRNTGELFF.

The chain carries TRBV12-3 or TRBV12-4 and TRBJ1-5; 7 bases are a match to TRBD1. CDR3 size: 15 residues. V lost 5 bases and J lost 4; bases outside the gene matches: 8. The CDR3 DNA sequence: TGTGCCAGCAGTCATCAGGGGGTTAAAAATCAGCCCCAGCATTTT. This translates into CASSHQGVKNQPQHF.

The V and J genes are TRBV28 and TRBJ2-1; 8 positions agree with TRBD1. Trimming cost V 3 bases and J 0 bases; bases outside gene matches: 10. The CDR3 runs to 18 residues. The germline gives CDR1 MDHEN, CDR2 SYDVKM. The CDR3 DNA sequence: TGTGCCAGCAGTTTGGTGGACAGGGCGGCGGGCTCCTACAATGAGCAGTTCTTC. Its translation is CASSLVDRAAGSYNEQFF.

J is TRBJ2-2 and V is TRBV12-3 or TRBV12-4; maybe TRBD1 (6 bases). The CDR3 extends over 14 amino acids. V shed 7 bases and J shed 4 bases, with 13 bases lying between them. The CDR3 sequence is CASIRDTRTGELFF. CDR3 sequence (DNA): TGTGCCAGCATACGGGACACCCGCACCGGGGAGCTGTTTTTT.

This clonotype turned up a few times. The chain uses TRBV28 and TRBJ2-7; TRBD2 agrees at 12 bases. The germline V gene has CDR1 MDHEN and CDR2 SYDVKM. V dropped 5 bases and J dropped 3; count of bases not matched to a gene: 2. The CDR3 spans 14 residues. This CDR3 is CASSTTSGSYEQYF. The CDR3 DNA follows: TGTGCCAGCAGTACGACTAGCGGGAGCTACGAGCAGTACTTC.

The chain joins TRBV28 to TRBJ2-4; a possible D gene is TRBD1 (7 bases). Germline loops: CDR1 MDHEN, CDR2 SYDVKM. Trimming cost V 5 bases and J 1 base, with 15 bases left between them. This CDR3 has 16 amino acids. CDR3 DNA sequence: TGTGCCAGCAGTCCCTGGACAGGAGGGGCCAAAAACATTCAGTACTTC. This codes for CASSPWTGGAKNIQYF.